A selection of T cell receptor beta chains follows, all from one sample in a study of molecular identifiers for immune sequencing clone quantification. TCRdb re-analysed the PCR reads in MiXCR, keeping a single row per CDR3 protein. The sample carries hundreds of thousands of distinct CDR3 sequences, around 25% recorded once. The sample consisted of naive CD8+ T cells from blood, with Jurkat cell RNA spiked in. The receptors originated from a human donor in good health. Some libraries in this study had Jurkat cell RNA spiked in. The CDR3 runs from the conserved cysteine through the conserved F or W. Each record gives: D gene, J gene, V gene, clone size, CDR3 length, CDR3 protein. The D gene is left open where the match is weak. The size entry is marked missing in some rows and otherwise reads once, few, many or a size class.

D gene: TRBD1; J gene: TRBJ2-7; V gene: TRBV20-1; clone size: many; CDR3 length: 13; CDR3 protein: CSATTGSSVEQYF
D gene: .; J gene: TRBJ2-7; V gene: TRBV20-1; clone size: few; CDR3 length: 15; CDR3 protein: CSATDSSSPTYEQYF
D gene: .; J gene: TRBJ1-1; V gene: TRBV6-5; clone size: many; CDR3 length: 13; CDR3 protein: CASIPQGVTEAFF
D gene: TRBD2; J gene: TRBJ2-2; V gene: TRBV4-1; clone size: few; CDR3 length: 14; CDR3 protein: CASSQVAGTGELFF
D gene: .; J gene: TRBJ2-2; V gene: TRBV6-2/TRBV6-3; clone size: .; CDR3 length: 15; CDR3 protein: CASSYRAGNTGELFF
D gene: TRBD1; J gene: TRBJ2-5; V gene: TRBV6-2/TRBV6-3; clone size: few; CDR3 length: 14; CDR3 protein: CASSYPTGMETQYF
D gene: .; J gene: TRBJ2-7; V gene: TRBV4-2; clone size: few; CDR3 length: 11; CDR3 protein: CATKGPYEQYF
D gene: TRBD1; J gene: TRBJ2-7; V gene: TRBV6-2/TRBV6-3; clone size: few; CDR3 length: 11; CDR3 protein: CASSSTGKQYF
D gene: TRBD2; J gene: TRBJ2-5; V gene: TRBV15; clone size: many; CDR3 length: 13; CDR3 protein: CATTTSGQETQYF
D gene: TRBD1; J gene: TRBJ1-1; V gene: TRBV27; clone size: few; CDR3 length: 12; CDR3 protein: CASSHGTAEAFF
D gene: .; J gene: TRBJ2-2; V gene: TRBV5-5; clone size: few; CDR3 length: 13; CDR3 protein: CASSPDMTGELFF
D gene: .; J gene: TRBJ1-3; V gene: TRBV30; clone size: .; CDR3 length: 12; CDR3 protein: CAWMGSGNTIYF
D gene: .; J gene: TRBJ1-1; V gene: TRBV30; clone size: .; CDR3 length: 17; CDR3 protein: CAWSLEDSRIESTEAFF
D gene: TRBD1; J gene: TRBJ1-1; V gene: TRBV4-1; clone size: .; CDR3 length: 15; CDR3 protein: CASSPLGQGDTEAFF
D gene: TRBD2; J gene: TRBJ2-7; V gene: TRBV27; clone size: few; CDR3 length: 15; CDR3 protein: CASSLGVSGIYEQYF
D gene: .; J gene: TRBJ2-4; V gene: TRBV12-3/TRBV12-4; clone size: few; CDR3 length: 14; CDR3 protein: CASSSALAKNIQYF
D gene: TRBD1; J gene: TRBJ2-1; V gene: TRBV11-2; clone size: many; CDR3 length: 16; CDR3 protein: CASSPDRDRLYNEQFF
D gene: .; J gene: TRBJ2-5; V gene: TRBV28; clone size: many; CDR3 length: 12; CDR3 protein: CASKAPQETQYF
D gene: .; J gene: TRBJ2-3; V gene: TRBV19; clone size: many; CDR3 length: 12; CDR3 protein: CASSTDPRQQYF
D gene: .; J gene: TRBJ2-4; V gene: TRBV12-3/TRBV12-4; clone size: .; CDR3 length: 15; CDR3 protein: CASSIDTQGKNIQYF
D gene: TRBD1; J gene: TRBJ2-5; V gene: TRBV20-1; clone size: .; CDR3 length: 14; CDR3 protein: CSAPRGTGKETQYF
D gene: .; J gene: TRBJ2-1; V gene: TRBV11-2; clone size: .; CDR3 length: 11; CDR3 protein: CASSPASEQFF
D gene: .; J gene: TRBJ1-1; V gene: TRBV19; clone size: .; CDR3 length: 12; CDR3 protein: CASSAERTEAFF
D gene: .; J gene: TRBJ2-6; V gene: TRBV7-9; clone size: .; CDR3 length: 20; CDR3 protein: CASSSLYPGQVLSGANDLTF
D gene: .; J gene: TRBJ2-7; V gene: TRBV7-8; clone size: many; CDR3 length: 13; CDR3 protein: CASSFEGGDEQYF
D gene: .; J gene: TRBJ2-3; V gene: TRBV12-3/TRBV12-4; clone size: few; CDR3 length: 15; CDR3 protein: CASSFGPKATDTQYF